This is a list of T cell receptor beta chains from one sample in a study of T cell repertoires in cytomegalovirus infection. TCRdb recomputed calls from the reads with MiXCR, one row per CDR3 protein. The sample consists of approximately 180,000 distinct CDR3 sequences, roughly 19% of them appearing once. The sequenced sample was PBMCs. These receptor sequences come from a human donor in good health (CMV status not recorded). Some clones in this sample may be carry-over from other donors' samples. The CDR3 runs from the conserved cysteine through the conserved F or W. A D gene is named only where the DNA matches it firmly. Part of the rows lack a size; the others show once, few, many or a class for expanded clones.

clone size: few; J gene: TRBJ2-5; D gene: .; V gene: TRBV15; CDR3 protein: CATSRGYQETQYF; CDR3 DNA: TGTGCCACCAGCAGAGGATACCAAGAGACCCAGTACTTC
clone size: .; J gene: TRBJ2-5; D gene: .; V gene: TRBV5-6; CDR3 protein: CASSILGPMAGKTQYF; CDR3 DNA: TGTGCCAGCAGCATATTAGGTCCCATGGCCGGGAAGACCCAGTACTTC
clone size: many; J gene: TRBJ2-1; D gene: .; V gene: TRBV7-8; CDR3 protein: CASSPLVGGGANEQFF; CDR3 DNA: TGTGCCAGCAGCCCCTTGGTTGGGGGCGGAGCCAATGAGCAGTTCTTC
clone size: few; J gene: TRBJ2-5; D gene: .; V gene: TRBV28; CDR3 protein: CAGGAASKETQYF; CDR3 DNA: TGTGCCGGTGGGGCGGCCAGTAAGGAGACCCAGTACTTC
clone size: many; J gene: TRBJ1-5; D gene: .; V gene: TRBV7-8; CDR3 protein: CASSLAWNQPQHF; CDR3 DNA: TGTGCCAGCAGCTTGGCATGGAATCAGCCCCAGCATTTT
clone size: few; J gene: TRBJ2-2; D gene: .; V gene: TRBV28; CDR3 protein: CASSLTAPNTGELFF; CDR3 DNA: TGTGCCAGCAGTCTGACGGCTCCGAACACCGGGGAGCTGTTTTTT
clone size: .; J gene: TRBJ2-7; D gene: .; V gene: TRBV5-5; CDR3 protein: CASSLGPGTGEQYF; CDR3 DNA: TGTGCCAGCAGCTTGGGTCCCGGGACGGGGGAGCAGTACTTC
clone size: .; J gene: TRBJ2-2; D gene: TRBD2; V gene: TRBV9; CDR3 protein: CASNGAGGKNTGELFF; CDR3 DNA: TGTGCCAGCAATGGGGCGGGAGGAAAAAACACCGGGGAGCTGTTTTTT
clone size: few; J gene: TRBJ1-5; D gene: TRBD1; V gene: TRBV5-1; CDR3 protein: CASSLSPGGSNQPQHF; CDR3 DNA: TGCGCCAGCAGCTTGTCACCAGGGGGGAGCAATCAGCCCCAGCATTTT
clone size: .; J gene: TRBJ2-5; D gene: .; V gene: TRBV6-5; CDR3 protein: CASSYLGPQETQYF; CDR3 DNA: TGTGCCAGCAGTTACTTGGGGCCCCAAGAGACCCAGTACTTC
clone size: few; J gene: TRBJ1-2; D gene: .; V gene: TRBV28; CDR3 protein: CASSLLTIVGYGYTF; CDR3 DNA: TGTGCCAGCAGTTTGTTGACAATCGTTGGGTATGGCTACACCTTC
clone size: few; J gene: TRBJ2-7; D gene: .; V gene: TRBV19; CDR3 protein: CASSKSSVEQYF; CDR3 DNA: TGTGCCAGCTCAAAGTCGTCGGTTGAGCAGTACTTC